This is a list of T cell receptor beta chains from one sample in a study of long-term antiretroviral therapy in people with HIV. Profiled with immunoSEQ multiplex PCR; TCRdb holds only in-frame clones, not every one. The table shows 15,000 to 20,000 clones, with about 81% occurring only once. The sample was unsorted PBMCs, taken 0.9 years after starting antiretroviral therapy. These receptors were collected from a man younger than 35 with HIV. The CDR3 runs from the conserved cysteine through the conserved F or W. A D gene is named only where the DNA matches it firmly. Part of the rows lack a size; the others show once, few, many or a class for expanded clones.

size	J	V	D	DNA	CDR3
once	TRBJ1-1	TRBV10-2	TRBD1	TGCGCCAGCAGTGAGGGGACAGCTATGAACACTGAAGCTTTCTTT	CASSEGTAMNTEAFF
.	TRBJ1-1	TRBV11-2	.	TGTGCCAGCAGCTTAACGAGGGACACTGAAGCTTTCTTT	CASSLTRDTEAFF
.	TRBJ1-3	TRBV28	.	TGTGCCAGCATTGACAGTCTCTCTGGAAACACCATATATTTT	CASIDSLSGNTIYF
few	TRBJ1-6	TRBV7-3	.	TGTGCCAGCAGCCCGACGATCGGTTCACCCCTCCACTTT	CASSPTIGSPLHF
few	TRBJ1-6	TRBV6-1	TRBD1	TGTGCCAGCAGTCCAAGTTGGACAGGGAGTTCACCCCTCCACTTT	CASSPSWTGSSPLHF
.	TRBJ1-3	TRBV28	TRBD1	TGTGCCAGCAGAGGAAGCGGACAGGGCCCGAGGGACACCATATATTTT	CASRGSGQGPRDTIYF
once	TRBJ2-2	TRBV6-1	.	TGTGCCAGCAGTGAAGCGTGGGGTAATGCCGGGGAGCTGTTTTTT	CASSEAWGNAGELFF
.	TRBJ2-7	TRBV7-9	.	TGTGCCAGCAGCTTCCCCGGCTCCGTGGAGCAGTACTTC	CASSFPGSVEQYF
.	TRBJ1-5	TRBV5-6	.	TGTGCCAGCAGCTTGAACAGTGGGAAACTCTATAGCAATCAGCCCCAGCATTTT	CASSLNSGKLYSNQPQHF
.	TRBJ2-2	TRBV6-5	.	TGTGCCAGCAGTTACTCACTCGCGTATGCGGAGCTGTTTTTT	CASSYSLAYAELFF
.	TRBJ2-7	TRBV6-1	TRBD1	TGTGCCAGCAGTGAAGGTTGGACAGGCTGGAAAAACGAGCAGTACTTC	CASSEGWTGWKNEQYF
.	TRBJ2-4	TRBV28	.	TGTGCCAGCAGTCCGAGGACTGATTTAGCCAAAAACATTCAGTACTTC	CASSPRTDLAKNIQYF
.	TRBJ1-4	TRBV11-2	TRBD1	TGTGCCAGCAGCTTTGGACAGGGCAGGGAAAAACTGTTTTTT	CASSFGQGREKLFF
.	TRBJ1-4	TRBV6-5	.	TGTGCCAGCAGTTACCAGGACAGCACAACTAATGAAAAACTGTTTTTT	CASSYQDSTTNEKLFF
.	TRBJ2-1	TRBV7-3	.	TGTGCCAGCAGCTCCGGACAGGAGCAGTTCTTC	CASSSGQEQFF
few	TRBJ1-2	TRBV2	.	TGTGCCAGCCGTGGACGCACGAGAAACCGTAACTATGGCTACACCTTC	CASRGRTRNRNYGYTF
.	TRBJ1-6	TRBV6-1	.	TGTGCCAGCAGTGAAGCGCTTCCGGGACACAGAAATAATTCACCCCTCCACTTT	CASSEALPGHRNNSPLHF
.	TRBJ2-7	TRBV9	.	TGTGCCAGCAGCGCTGGGGGGCTCTACGAGCAGTACTTC	CASSAGGLYEQYF
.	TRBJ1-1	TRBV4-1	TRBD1	TGCGCCAGCAGCCAAGGGACAGGGGAGGGCACTGAAGCTTTCTTT	CASSQGTGEGTEAFF
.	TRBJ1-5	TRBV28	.	TGTGCCAGCAATCCATGGGGCGCGTTAAATCAGCCCCAGCATTTT	CASNPWGALNQPQHF
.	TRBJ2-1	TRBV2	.	TGTGCCAGCAGTGATCTATGGCCTGGGCAGTTCTTC	CASSDLWPGQFF
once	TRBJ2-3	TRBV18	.	TGTGCCACCTTGTCAGGAGGGGCCAACACAGATACGCAGTATTTT	CATLSGGANTDTQYF
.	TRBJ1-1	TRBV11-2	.	TGTGCCAGCAGCTTAGACCCCGAAGCTTTCTTT	CASSLDPEAFF
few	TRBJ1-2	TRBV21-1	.	TGTGCCAGCCGAGGGGACTCGGAGCGAGGCTACACCTTC	CASRGDSERGYTF
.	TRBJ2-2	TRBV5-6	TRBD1	TGTGCCAGCAGCTCGTTCAAGGGACAGCATACCGGGGAGCTGTTTTTT	CASSSFKGQHTGELFF
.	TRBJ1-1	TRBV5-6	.	TGTGCCAGCAGCTCCCGGACCAGGATCACTGAAGCTTTCTTT	CASSSRTRITEAFF
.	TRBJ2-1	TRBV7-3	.	TGTGCCAGCAGCTCGGACCCGCGGAATGAGCAGTTCTTC	CASSSDPRNEQFF
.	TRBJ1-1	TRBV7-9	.	TGTGCCAGCAGCGCGCGGACCACTGAAGCTTTCTTT	CASSARTTEAFF
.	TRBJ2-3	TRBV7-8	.	TGTGCCAGCAGCTCTCCCGCGAGCCGCGGAGATACGCAGTATTTT	CASSSPASRGDTQYF
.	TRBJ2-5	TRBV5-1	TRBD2	TGCGCCAGCAGCTTGGCGGGGGGGGAAGAGACCCAGTACTTC	CASSLAGGEETQYF
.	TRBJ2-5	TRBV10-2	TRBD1	TGCGCCAGCAGGAGACAGGGGTCGGAGACCCAGTACTTC	CASRRQGSETQYF
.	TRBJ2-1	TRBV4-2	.	TGTGCCAGCAGCCGACGAGACTACAATGAGCAGTTCTTC	CASSRRDYNEQFF
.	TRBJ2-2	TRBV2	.	TGTGCCAGTGGAGAACAGTTCGACACCGGGGAGCTGTTTTTT	CASGEQFDTGELFF
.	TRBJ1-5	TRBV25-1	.	TGTGCCAGCAGTGACTATCGGGACCGCCCGTATTTT	CASSDYRDRPYF
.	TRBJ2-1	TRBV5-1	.	TGCGCCAGCAGCTTGTTTCTGCCTGAGCAGTTCTTC	CASSLFLPEQFF
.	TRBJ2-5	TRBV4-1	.	TGCGCCAGCAGCCAGTTCCTAGCGTGGGAGCAGTACTTC	CASSQFLAWEQYF
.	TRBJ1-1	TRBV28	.	TGTGCCAGCAGGCGGAACACTGAAGCTTTCTTT	CASRRNTEAFF
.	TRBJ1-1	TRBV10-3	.	TGTGCCATTAGAAGGGACGGTAACACTGAAGCTTTCTTT	CAIRRDGNTEAFF
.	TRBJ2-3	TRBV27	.	TGTGCCAGCAGTTTAAGTCGGCCCACAGATACGCAGTATTTT	CASSLSRPTDTQYF
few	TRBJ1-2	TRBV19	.	TGTGCCAGTACTGATCTTGCGGAGGGGCGGTATGGCTACACCTTC	CASTDLAEGRYGYTF
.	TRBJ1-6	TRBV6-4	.	TGTGCCAGCAGTGACAGCAGCGCCGGTAATTCACCCCTCCACTTT	CASSDSSAGNSPLHF
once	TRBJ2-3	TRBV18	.	TGTGCCAGCTCTTGGGACAATCCCACAGATACGCAGTATTTT	CASSWDNPTDTQYF
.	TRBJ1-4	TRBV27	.	TGTGCCAGCAGTTTCGTCGCGGGGGTGACTAATGAAAAACTGTTTTTT	CASSFVAGVTNEKLFF
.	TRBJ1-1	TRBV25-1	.	TGTGCCAGCAGATCGGACCTAGGAGACACTGAAGCTTTCTTT	CASRSDLGDTEAFF
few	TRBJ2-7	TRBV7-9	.	TGTGCCAGCAGCTTGGACAGCTCCTACCGAAGCTCCTACGAGCAGTACTTC	CASSLDSSYRSSYEQYF
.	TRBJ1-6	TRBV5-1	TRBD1	TGCGCCAGCAGCCAAGGGACAGTAAATTCACCCCTCCACTTT	CASSQGTVNSPLHF
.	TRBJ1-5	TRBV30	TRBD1	TGTGCCTGGAGTGAGTTGACAGGGGGGAATCAGCCCCAGCATTTT	CAWSELTGGNQPQHF
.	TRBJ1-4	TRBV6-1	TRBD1	TGTGCCAGCAGTGCCAGAAACAGGGGGCGTGAAAAACTGTTTTTT	CASSARNRGREKLFF
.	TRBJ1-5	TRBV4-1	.	TGCGCCAGCAGCCAAGGTGGTAGCAATCAGCCCCAGCATTTT	CASSQGGSNQPQHF
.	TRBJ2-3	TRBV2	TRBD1	TGTGCCAAAAACAGGGGTGAGGGCACAGATACGCAGTATTTT	CAKNRGEGTDTQYF
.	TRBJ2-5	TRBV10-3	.	TGTGCCATCAGTGATCCGGGCCCGGGGCAGACCCAGTACTTC	CAISDPGPGQTQYF
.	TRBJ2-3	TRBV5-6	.	TGTGCCAGCAGCTTTTCCACAGATACGCAGTATTTT	CASSFSTDTQYF
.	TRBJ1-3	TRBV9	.	TGTGCCAGCAGCGTAGCCGGGAACACCGTAAACTCTGGAAACACCATATATTTT	CASSVAGNTVNSGNTIYF
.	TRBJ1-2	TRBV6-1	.	TGTGCCAGCAGTGTCCAGAGGGAGGGGGGCTACACCTTC	CASSVQREGGYTF
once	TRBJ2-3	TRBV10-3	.	TGTGCCATCAGTGAGTCTCTGATAAGGTCTGCGGGTAGTACAGATACGCAGTATTTT	CAISESLIRSAGSTDTQYF
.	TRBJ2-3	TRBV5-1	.	TGCGCCAGCAGCTTGGTTATAATGGGAACAGGGAGCGCAGATACGCAGTATTTT	CASSLVIMGTGSADTQYF
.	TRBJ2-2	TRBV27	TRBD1	TGTGCCAGCAGTTCGACAGGGGCCGGGGAGCTGTTTTTT	CASSSTGAGELFF
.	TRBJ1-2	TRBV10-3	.	TGTGCCATCAGTGACAATTGGGGTGGCTATGGCTACACCTTC	CAISDNWGGYGYTF
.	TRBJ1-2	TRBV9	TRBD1	TGTGCCAGCAGCCCGGGTACCGGGACAGGGAAAAATGGCTACACCTTC	CASSPGTGTGKNGYTF
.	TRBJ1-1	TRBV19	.	TGTGCCAGTAGTAATACGGTGAACACTGAAGCTTTCTTT	CASSNTVNTEAFF